This is a list of T cell receptor beta chains from one sample in a study of cytomegalovirus exposure and HLA in healthy donors. TCRdb keeps only in-frame clones here, not all; method: immunoSEQ multiplex PCR. The sample consists of 170,000 or so clones, 60% to 80% of them appearing once. What was sequenced was PBMCs. These receptors were obtained from a man aged 60 to 75 in good health and CMV-seronegative. Both conserved end residues are part of each CDR3. D genes are given only for firm matches.

d_call	v_call	j_call	cdr3_aa
TRBD2	TRBV4-2	TRBJ2-7	CASSRESGNPYEQYF
NA	TRBV21-1	TRBJ2-6	CASSTTGGRSGANVLTF
TRBD2	TRBV5-1	TRBJ2-5	CASSLVASGGFQETQYF
NA	TRBV7-9	TRBJ1-5	CASSFGQGGLGNQPQHF
TRBD1	TRBV7-9	TRBJ1-1	CSSSSGTVEAFF
NA	TRBV5-4	TRBJ2-7	CASSRQSLYTYEQYF
NA	TRBV5-1	TRBJ2-7	CASSLGWDTTYEQYF
TRBD1	TRBV7-6	TRBJ2-7	CASSRTGGYEQYF
TRBD2	TRBV27	TRBJ2-7	CASSLYRFGTSGSYEQYF
TRBD1	TRBV9	TRBJ1-6	CASSGGVGQGGSPLHF
NA	TRBV18	TRBJ2-1	CASSPSPESEQFF
TRBD1	TRBV19	TRBJ1-1	CASSSGQGLTEAFF
TRBD1	TRBV7-9	TRBJ2-2	CASSSDRGRTGELFF
NA	TRBV28	TRBJ2-1	CASSFRGGPYNEQFF
TRBD2	TRBV19	TRBJ2-1	CASSIGGLAGGREQFF
NA	TRBV15	TRBJ1-4	CATSSSRVNEKLFF
NA	TRBV27	TRBJ1-1	CNTITGGNTEAFF
NA	TRBV30	TRBJ1-1	CAWSPILQGAFF
NA	TRBV7-9	TRBJ2-7	CASTSGGWGVEQYF
NA	TRBV2	TRBJ1-1	CASSELGTRMNTEAFF
NA	TRBV5-1	TRBJ1-2	CASSFDGQNYGCTF
TRBD2	TRBV6-4	TRBJ2-5	CASSDKRGLAGAQETQYF
NA	TRBV18	TRBJ2-5	CASSPNQESQYF
NA	TRBV6-5	TRBJ2-7	CASSNSRDTTYEQYF
NA	TRBV28	TRBJ2-7	CASSSVGHIQSYEQYF
NA	TRBV5-8	TRBJ1-6	CASSARENSPLHF
TRBD2	TRBV28	TRBJ2-3	CASSYSEAGGTDTQYF
NA	TRBV28	TRBJ2-7	CASSPQISSYEQYF
TRBD2	TRBV7-2	TRBJ2-7	CASSLGQAGSSYEQYF
NA	TRBV4-3	TRBJ2-6	CASSRSSGANVLTF
NA	TRBV9	TRBJ2-5	CASSPHPSISETQYF
TRBD2	TRBV6-6	TRBJ2-1	CASSATSGNSNEQFF
NA	TRBV5-4	TRBJ2-7	CASSQDLVAVTYEQYF
NA	TRBV28	TRBJ2-2	CASSGQPFSRELFF
NA	TRBV2	TRBJ2-7	CASSELAGSVSEQYF
NA	TRBV29-1	TRBJ2-3	CSEATGNTDTQYF
TRBD2	TRBV27	TRBJ2-7	CASSPNPRLAGGYEQYF
TRBD1	TRBV11-2	TRBJ2-1	CASSSSTGESYNEQFF
TRBD2	TRBV10-2	TRBJ2-1	CASSVGLAGVNEQFF
NA	TRBV18	TRBJ1-2	CASSPNRDSYGYTF
NA	TRBV15	TRBJ1-2	CATGQDFIYGYTF
TRBD1	TRBV5-1	TRBJ1-1	CASSLDRGSSEAFF
TRBD1	TRBV27	TRBJ1-5	CASSLGSQGYNQPQHF
NA	TRBV5-4	NA	CASSRNREGVWKDEQYF
NA	TRBV1	TRBJ2-7	CTSSQNPAGGLSYEQYF
NA	TRBV7-9	TRBJ2-7	CASSPGGQRVYEQYF
TRBD2	TRBV18	TRBJ2-7	CASSPGLGAYEQYF
TRBD2	TRBV6-1	TRBJ2-2	CASTGLANTGELFF
NA	TRBV13	TRBJ1-1	CASSLGIHVNTEAFF
TRBD2	TRBV13	TRBJ2-7	CASSRGGYPYEQYF
TRBD1	TRBV2	TRBJ2-7	CASQRQGAYEQYF
TRBD2	TRBV7-9	TRBJ2-2	CASSLFGVAGGPSGELFF
NA	TRBV6-1	TRBJ2-7	CASSPTQGPYEQYF
NA	TRBV7-2	TRBJ1-5	CASSYRENQPQHF